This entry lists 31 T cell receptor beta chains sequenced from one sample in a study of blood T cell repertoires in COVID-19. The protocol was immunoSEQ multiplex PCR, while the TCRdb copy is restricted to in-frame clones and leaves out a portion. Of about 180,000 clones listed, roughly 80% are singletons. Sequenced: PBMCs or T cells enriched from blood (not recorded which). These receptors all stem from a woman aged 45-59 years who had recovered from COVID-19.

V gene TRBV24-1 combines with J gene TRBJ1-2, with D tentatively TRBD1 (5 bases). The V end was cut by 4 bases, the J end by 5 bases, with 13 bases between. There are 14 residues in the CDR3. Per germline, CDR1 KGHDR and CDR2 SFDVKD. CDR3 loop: CATSDLNRSYGYTF. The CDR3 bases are TGTGCCACCAGTGACTTAAACAGGTCTTATGGCTACACCTTC.

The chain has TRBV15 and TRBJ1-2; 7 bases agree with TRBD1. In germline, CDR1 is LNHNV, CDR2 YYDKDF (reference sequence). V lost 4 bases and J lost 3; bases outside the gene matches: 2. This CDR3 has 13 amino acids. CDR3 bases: TGTGCCACCAGCAACGACAGGGACTATGGCTACACCTTC. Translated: CATSNDRDYGYTF. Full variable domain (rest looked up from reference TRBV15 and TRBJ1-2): DAMVIQNPRYQVTQFGKPVTLSCSQTLNHNVMYWYQQKSSQAPKLLFHYYDKDFNNEADTPDNFQSRRPNTSFCFLDIRSPGLGDTAMYLCATSNDRDYGYTFGSGTRLTVV.

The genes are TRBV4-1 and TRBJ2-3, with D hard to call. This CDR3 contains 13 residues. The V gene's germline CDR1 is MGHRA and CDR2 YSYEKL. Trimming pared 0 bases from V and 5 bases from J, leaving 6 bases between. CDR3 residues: CASSQDPKDTQYF. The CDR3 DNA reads TGCGCCAGCAGCCAAGATCCTAAAGATACGCAGTATTTT.

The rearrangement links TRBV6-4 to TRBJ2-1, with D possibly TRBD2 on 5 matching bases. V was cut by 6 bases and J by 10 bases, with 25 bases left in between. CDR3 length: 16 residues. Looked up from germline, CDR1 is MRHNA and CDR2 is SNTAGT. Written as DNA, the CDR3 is TGTGCCAGCAGCGCCGATGGTGAGGGCTCAAAAGGGGAGCAGTTCTTC. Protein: CASSADGEGSKGEQFF.

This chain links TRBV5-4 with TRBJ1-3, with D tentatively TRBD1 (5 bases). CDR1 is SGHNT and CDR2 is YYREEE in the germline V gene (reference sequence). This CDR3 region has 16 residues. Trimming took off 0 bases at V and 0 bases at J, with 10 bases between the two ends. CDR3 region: CASSLDRRSSGNTIYF. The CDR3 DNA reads TGTGCCAGCAGCTTGGACAGGCGGAGCTCTGGAAACACCATATATTTT. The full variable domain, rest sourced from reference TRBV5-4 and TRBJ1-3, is ETGVTQSPTHLIKTRGQQVTLRCSSQSGHNTVSWYQQALGQGPQFIFQYYREEENGRGNFPPRFSGLQFPNYSSELNVNALELDDSALYLCASSLDRRSSGNTIYFGEGSWLTVV.

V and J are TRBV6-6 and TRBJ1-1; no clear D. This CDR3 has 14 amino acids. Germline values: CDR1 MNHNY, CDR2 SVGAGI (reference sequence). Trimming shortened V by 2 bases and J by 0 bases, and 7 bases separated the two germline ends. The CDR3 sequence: CASSYTGMNTEAFF. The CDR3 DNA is TGTGCCAGCAGTTACACGGGAATGAACACTGAAGCTTTCTTT.

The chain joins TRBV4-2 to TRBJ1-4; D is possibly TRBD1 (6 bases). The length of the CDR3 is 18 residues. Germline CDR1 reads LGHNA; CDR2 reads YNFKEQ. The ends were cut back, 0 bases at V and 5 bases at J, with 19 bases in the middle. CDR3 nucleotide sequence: TGTGCCAGCAGCCAAGATGTAGCAAGGGGACACCAAAATGAAAAACTGTTTTTT. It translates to CASSQDVARGHQNEKLFF.

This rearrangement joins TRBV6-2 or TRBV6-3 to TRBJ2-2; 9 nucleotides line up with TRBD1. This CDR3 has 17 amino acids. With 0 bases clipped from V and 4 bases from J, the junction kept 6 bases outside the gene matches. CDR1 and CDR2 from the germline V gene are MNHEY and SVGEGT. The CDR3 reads CASSYSGTGFITGELFF. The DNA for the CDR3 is TGTGCCAGCAGTTACTCTGGGACAGGGTTCATCACCGGGGAGCTGTTTTTT.

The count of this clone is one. In DNA, the CDR3 is TGTGCCACCAGCGGGACTAGCGGTCAAGAGACCCAGTACTTC. It encodes CATSGTSGQETQYF. The genes are TRBV24-1 and TRBJ2-5, with 11 bases identical to TRBD2. CDR1 is KGHDR and CDR2 is SFDVKD in the germline V gene. With 7 bases clipped from V and 2 bases from J, the junction kept 2 bases outside the gene matches. This CDR3 has 14 amino acids.

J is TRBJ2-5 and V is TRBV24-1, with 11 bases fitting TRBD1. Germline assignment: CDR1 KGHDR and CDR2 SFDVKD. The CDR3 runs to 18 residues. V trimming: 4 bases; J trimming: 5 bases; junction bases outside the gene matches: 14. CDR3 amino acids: CATSDAQGGTGGLETQYF. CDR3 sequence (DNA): TGTGCCACCAGTGACGCCCAAGGAGGGACAGGGGGTTTGGAGACCCAGTACTTC.

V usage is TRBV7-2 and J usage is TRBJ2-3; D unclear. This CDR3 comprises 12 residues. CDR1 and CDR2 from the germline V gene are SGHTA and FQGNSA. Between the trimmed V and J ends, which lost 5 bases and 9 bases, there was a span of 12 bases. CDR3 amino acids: CASSDNSKTQYF. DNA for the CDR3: TGTGCCAGCAGCGACAACTCGAAAACGCAGTATTTT.

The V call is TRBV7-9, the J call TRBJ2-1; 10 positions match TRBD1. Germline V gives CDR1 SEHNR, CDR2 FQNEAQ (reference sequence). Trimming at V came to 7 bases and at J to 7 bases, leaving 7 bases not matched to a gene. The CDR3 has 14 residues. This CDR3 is CASNGDRGYNEQFF. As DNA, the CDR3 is TGTGCCAGCAACGGGGACAGGGGTTATAATGAGCAGTTCTTC.

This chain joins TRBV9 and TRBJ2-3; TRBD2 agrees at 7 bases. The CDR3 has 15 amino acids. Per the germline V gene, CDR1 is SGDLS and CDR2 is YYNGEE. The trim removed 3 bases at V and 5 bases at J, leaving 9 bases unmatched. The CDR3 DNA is TGTGCCAGCAGCGGTGACCCGGGAGGAGGAGATACGCAGTATTTT. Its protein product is CASSGDPGGGDTQYF.

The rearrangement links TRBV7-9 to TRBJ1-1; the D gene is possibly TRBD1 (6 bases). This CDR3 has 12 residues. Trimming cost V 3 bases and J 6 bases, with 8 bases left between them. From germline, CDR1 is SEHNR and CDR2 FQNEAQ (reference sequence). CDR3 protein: CASSFSGAEAFF. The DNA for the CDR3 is TGTGCCAGCAGCTTCTCAGGGGCTGAAGCTTTCTTT.

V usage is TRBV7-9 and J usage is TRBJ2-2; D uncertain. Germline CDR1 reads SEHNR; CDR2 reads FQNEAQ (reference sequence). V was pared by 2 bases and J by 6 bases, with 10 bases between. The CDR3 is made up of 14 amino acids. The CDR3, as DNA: TGTGCCAGCAGCTTACGTGAAAGCGCCGGGGAGCTGTTTTTT. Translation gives CASSLRESAGELFF.

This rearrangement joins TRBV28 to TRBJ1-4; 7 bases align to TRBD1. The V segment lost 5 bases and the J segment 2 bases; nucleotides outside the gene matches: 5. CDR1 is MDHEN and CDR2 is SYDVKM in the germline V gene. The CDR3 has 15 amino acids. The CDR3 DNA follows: TGTGCCAGCAGTAAAGGGGGCGCGACTAATGAAAAACTGTTTTTT. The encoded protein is CASSKGGATNEKLFF.

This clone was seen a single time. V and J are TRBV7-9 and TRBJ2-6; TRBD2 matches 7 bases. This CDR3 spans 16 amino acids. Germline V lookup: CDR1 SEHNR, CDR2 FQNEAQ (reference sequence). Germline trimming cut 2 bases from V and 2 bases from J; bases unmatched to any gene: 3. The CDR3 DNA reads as TGTGCCAGCAGCTTACGGGGGAGGGCTGGGGCCAACGTCCTGACTTTC. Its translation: CASSLRGRAGANVLTF.

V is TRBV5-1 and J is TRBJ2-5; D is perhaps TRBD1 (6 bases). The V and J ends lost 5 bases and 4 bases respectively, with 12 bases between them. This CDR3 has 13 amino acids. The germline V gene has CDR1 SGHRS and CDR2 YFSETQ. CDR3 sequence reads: CASRVGALETQYF. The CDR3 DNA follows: TGCGCCAGCAGGGTGGGGGCTTTAGAGACCCAGTACTTC.

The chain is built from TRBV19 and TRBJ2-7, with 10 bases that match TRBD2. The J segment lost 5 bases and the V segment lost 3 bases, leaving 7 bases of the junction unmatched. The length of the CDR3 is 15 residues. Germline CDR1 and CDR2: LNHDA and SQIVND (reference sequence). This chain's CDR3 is CASSMGASGRDEQYF. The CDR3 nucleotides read TGTGCCAGTAGTATGGGAGCTAGCGGGAGAGACGAGCAGTACTTC.

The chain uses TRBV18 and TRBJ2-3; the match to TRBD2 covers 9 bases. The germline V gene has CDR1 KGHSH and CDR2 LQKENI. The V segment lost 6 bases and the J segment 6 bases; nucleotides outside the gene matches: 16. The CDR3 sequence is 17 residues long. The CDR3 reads CASSPVEIAGAGDTQYF. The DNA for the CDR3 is TGTGCCAGCTCCCCTGTGGAAATAGCGGGAGCGGGGGATACGCAGTATTTT.

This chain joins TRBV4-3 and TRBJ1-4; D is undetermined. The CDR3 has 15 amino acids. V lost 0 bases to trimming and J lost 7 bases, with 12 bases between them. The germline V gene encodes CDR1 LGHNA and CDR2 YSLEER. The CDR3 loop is CASSQDRGGSEKLFF. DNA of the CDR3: TGCGCCAGCAGCCAAGATAGAGGAGGCAGTGAAAAACTGTTTTTT.

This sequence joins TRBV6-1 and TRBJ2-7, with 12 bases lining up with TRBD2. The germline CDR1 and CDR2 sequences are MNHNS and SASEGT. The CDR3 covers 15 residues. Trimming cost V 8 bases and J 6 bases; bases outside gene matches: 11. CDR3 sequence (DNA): TGTGCCAGCGGAACTCTAGCGGGAGGGGACCGCGAGCAGTACTTC. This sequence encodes CASGTLAGGDREQYF.

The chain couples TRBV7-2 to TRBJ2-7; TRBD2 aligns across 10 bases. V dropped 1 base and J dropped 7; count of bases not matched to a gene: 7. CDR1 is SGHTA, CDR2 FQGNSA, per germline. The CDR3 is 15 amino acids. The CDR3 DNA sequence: TGTGCCAGCAGCTTAGGAGCTAGCGGGGGAAGGGAGCAGTACTTC. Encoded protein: CASSLGASGGREQYF.

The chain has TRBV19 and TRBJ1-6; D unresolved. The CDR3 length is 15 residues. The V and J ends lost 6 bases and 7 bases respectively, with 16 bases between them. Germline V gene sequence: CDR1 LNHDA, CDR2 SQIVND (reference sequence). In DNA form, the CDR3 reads TGTGCCAGTAGGAAAGCCCTCGCCCCAAATTCACCCCTCCACTTT. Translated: CASRKALAPNSPLHF.

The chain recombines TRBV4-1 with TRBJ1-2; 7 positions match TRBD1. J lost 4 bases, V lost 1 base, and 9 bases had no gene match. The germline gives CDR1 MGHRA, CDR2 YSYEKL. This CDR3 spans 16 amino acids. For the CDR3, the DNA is TGCGCCAGCAGCCAAGTAGTAACTACAGGGGTCTATGGCTACACCTTC. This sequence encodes CASSQVVTTGVYGYTF.

The CDR3, as DNA: TGTGCCAGCAAGCGGGGGACCGGGGCCAACGTCCTGACTTTC. Protein sequence: CASKRGTGANVLTF. The rearrangement links TRBV2 to TRBJ2-6, with 8 bases fitting TRBD2. The V and J ends lost 7 bases and 4 bases, in that order; junction bases with no gene match: 3. In germline, CDR1 is SNHLY, CDR2 FYNNEI. The CDR3 has 14 residues.

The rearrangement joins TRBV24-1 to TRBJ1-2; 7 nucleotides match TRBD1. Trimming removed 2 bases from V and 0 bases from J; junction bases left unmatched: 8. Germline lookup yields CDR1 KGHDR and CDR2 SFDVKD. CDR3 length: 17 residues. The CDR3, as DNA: TGTGCCACCAGTGATTCCGACCCCGGGACAGCTAACTATGGCTACACCTTC. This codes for CATSDSDPGTANYGYTF.

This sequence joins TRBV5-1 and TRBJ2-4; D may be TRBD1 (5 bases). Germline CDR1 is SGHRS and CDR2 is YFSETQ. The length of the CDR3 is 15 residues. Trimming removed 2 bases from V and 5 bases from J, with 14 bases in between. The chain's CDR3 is CASSLSGSRENIQYF. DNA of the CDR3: TGCGCCAGCAGCTTATCAGGGTCCCGGGAAAACATTCAGTACTTC.

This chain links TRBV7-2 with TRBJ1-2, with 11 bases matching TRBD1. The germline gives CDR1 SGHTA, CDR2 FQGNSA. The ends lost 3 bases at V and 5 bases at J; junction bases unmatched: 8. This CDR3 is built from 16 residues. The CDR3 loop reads CASSFLRTGGRYGYTF. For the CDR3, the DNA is TGTGCCAGCAGCTTTTTAAGGACAGGGGGCCGGTATGGCTACACCTTC.

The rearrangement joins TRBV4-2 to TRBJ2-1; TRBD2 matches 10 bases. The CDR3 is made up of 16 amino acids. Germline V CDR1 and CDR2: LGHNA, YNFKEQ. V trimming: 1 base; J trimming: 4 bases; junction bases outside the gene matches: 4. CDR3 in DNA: TGTGCCAGCAGCCAAGTGGGGACTAGCGCTTACAATGAGCAGTTCTTC. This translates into CASSQVGTSAYNEQFF.

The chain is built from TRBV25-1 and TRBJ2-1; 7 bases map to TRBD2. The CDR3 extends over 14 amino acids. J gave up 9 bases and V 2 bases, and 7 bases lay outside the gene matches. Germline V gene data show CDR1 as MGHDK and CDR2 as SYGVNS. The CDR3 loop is CASSETGGRGEQFF. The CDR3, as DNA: TGTGCCAGCAGTGAAACGGGAGGTAGGGGTGAGCAGTTCTTC.